The following is a T cell receptor beta chain sequence with its context. Its specificity is unknown. Using immunoSEQ multiplex PCR, the repertoire was profiled, and TCRdb retains in-frame clones only, with some absent. The repertoire holds over 70,000 clones, with 80% to 85% as singletons. This sample stems from a study of graft-versus-host responses after intestinal transplantation. Study at large: Transplants were multivisceral, liver-intestinal, or isolated intestinal. Each recipient received anti-thymocyte globulin induction, then tacrolimus and steroids for 2 to 3 years. Study-level results: In recipient marrow, GvH clones were found, and some appeared first in ileum or blood.

Germline values: CDR1 SGHNT, CDR2 YYREEE (reference sequence). The CDR3 is made up of 14 amino acids. V was clipped by 3 bases and J by 4 bases; unmatched bases: 6. This rearrangement joins TRBV5-4 to TRBJ2-7, with TRBD2 identical over 8 bases. The sequencing here drew on unstimulated CD8+ T cells sorted from spleen or lymph node cells, taken before intestinal transplant. The sequence was collected from a human donor who received an intestinal transplant. CDR3 amino acids: CASSSSGGPYEQYF. CDR3 in DNA: TGTGCCAGCAGCTCGTCGGGGGGGCCGTACGAGCAGTACTTC. Complete variable domain (other parts from reference TRBV5-4 and TRBJ2-7): ETGVTQSPTHLIKTRGQQVTLRCSSQSGHNTVSWYQQALGQGPQFIFQYYREEENGRGNFPPRFSGLQFPNYSSELNVNALELDDSALYLCASSSSGGPYEQYFGPGTRLTVT.